This entry lists 13 T cell receptor beta chains sequenced from one sample in a study of blood T cell repertoires in COVID-19. The repertoire was sequenced with immunoSEQ multiplex PCR; TCRdb's copy has only in-frame clones and lacks some. This table holds nearly 200,000 clones, around 85% found once. Sequencing used peripheral blood. Receptors were obtained from a man aged 60 to 75 with COVID-19, enrolled during active disease.

The chain employs TRBV7-2 and TRBJ2-7; 7 nucleotides match TRBD1. Germline trimming cut 1 base from V and 6 bases from J; bases unmatched to any gene: 3. The CDR3 has 13 amino acids. From germline, CDR1 is SGHTA and CDR2 FQGNSA. For the CDR3, the DNA is TGTGCCAGCAGCTTAGACAGGGGCCCCGAGCAGTACTTC. Translation gives CASSLDRGPEQYF.

The chain links TRBV2 to TRBJ1-1; TRBD1 might be the D (6 bases). CDR3 length: 14 residues. Trimming took 4 bases from V and 5 from J, leaving 14 bases between them. CDR1 is SNHLY and CDR2 is FYNNEI in the germline V gene. The CDR3 DNA is TGTGCCAGCAGTGTCCGGGACACGGGGACTGAAGCTTTCTTT. Translating it yields CASSVRDTGTEAFF.

This clone was counted once. The V call is TRBV6-1, the J call TRBJ1-2; the D gene is possibly TRBD1 (5 bases). V lost 0 bases, J lost 4 bases, and 6 bases lay in between. The CDR3 is 13 residues long. Germline assignment: CDR1 MNHNS and CDR2 SASEGT. CDR3 in amino acids: CASSEAGGYGYTF. CDR3 DNA: TGTGCCAGCAGTGAAGCCGGGGGCTATGGCTACACCTTC.

CDR3 bases: TGTGCCAGCAGCTTGACCGGGGGGTTTAACTATGGCTACACCTTC. This sequence encodes CASSLTGGFNYGYTF. V usage is TRBV5-6 and J usage is TRBJ1-2, with D maybe TRBD1 (5 bases). This CDR3 is built from 15 residues. Trimming took 1 base from V and 1 from J, leaving 11 bases between them. The germline CDR1 and CDR2 sequences are SGHDT and YYEEEE.

This clone was counted only a few times. The chain joins TRBV5-1 to TRBJ2-2; 11 bases map to TRBD1. The V gene end was trimmed by 2 bases and the J gene end by 5 bases; junction bases not matched to a gene: 5. This CDR3 has 16 residues. Germline assignment: CDR1 SGHRS and CDR2 YFSETQ. CDR3 region: CASSLRTGGVTGELFF. In DNA form, the CDR3 reads TGCGCCAGCAGCTTAAGGACAGGGGGCGTAACCGGGGAGCTGTTTTTT.

The genes are TRBV5-4 and TRBJ2-1; 8 positions match TRBD1. This CDR3 region has 13 residues. V shed 2 bases, J shed 8 bases, and the junction held 3 bases outside the gene matches. CDR1 SGHNT and CDR2 YYREEE come from the germline V gene (reference sequence). The CDR3 coding sequence is TGTGCCAGCAGCTTACAGGGGGGCGATGAGCAGTTCTTC. Translation: CASSLQGGDEQFF.

The chain carries TRBV7-3 and TRBJ2-7; D gene uncertain. There are 13 residues in the CDR3. The V gene's germline CDR1 is SGHTA and CDR2 FQGTGA. The germline V and J ends were trimmed by 5 bases and 1 base, with 9 bases remaining between them. The CDR3 here is CASSRGLSYEQYF. DNA of the CDR3: TGTGCCAGCAGCCGTGGCTTATCCTACGAGCAGTACTTC.

This clone was counted a few times. CDR3 region: CASSRPSGTGPLGYTF. The CDR3, as DNA: TGTGCCAGCAGCCGTCCCTCCGGGACAGGCCCCTTAGGCTACACCTTC. The V gene is TRBV11-2, the J gene TRBJ1-2; 8 nucleotides line up with TRBD1. V trimming: 5 bases; J trimming: 8 bases; junction bases outside the gene matches: 16. The CDR3 has 16 residues. The germline V gene has CDR1 SGHAT and CDR2 FQNNGV.

This clone showed up just a few times. The genes are TRBV15 and TRBJ1-6, with D unclear. This CDR3 has 12 residues. The ends were cut back, 0 bases at V and 14 bases at J, with 8 bases in the middle. Germline V CDR1 and CDR2: LNHNV, YYDKDF (reference sequence). The CDR3: CATSRDGISLHF. CDR3 DNA sequence: TGTGCCACCAGCAGAGACGGGATTTCCCTCCACTTT.

The chain couples TRBV5-5 to TRBJ2-5; D is unresolved. Germline V gives CDR1 SGHKS, CDR2 YYEKEE (reference sequence). V shed 2 bases and J shed 5 bases, with 10 bases lying between them. This CDR3 contains 13 residues. The CDR3 protein is CASSFRRWETQYF. The CDR3 bases are TGTGCCAGCAGCTTTCGGAGATGGGAGACCCAGTACTTC.

The J gene is TRBJ2-3, the V gene TRBV5-1, with 9 nucleotides matching TRBD2. This CDR3 has 14 residues. The germline CDR1 and CDR2 sequences are SGHRS and YFSETQ. V lost 4 bases to trimming and J lost 5 bases; unmatched junction nucleotides: 5. CDR3 region: CASSPGLARDTQYF. In DNA, the CDR3 is TGCGCCAGCAGCCCCGGACTAGCGCGAGATACGCAGTATTTT.

The V and J genes are TRBV28 and TRBJ1-1; 9 bases map to TRBD1. CDR3 length: 14 amino acids. Trimming cost V 6 bases and J 6 bases; bases outside gene matches: 8. Germline loops: CDR1 MDHEN, CDR2 SYDVKM. The CDR3 protein is CASSLDRGVPEAFF. The CDR3 DNA follows: TGTGCCAGCAGCCTGGACAGGGGTGTCCCTGAAGCTTTCTTT.

The genes are TRBV10-3 and TRBJ1-1; 9 bases map to TRBD1. V lost 7 bases and J lost 2; bases outside the gene matches: 5. Per the germline V gene, CDR1 is ENHRY and CDR2 is SYGVKD. CDR3 size: 14 residues. The DNA for the CDR3 is TGTGCCATCACCGGACAGGGGCCAAACACTGAAGCTTTCTTT. Translation gives CAITGQGPNTEAFF.